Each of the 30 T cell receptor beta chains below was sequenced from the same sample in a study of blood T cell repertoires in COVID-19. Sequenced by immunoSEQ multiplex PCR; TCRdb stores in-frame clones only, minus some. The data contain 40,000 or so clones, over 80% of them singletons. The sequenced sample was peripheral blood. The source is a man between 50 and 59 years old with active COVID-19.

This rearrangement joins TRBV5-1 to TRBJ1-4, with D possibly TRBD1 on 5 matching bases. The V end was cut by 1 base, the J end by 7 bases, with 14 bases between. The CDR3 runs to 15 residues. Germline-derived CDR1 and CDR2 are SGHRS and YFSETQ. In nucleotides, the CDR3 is TGCGCCAGCAGCTTGAAGGGACTGTGGGGTGAAAAACTGTTTTTT. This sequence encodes CASSLKGLWGEKLFF.

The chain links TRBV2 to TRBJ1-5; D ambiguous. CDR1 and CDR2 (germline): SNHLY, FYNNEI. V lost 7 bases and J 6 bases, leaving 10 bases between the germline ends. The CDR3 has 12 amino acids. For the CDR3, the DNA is TGTGCCAGCACGCGGGTCGGTCAGCCCCAGCATTTT. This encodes CASTRVGQPQHF. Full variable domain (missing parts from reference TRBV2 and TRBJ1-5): EPEVTQTPSHQVTQMGQEVILRCVPISNHLYFYWYRQILGQKVEFLVSFYNNEISEKSEIFDDQFSVERPDGSNFTLKIRSTKLEDSAMYFCASTRVGQPQHFGDGTRLSIL.

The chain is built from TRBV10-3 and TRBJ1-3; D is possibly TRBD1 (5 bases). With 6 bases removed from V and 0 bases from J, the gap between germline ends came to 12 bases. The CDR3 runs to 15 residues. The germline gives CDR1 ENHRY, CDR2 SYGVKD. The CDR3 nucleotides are TGTGCCATCAGCTTCGACAGTCTCTCTGGAAACACCATATATTTT. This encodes CAISFDSLSGNTIYF.

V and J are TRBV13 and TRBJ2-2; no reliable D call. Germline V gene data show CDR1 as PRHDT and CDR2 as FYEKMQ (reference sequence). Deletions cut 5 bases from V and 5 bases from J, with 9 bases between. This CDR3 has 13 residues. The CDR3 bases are TGTGCCAGCAGCAACAGCCGTACCGGGGAGCTGTTTTTT. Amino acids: CASSNSRTGELFF.

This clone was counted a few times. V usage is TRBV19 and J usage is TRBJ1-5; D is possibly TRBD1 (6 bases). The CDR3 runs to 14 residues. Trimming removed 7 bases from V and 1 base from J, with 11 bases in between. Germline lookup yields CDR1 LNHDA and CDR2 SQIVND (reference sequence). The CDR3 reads CASNPGVSNQPQHF. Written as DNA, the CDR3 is TGTGCCAGTAACCCAGGGGTCAGCAATCAGCCCCAGCATTTT. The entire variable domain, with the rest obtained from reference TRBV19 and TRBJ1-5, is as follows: DGGITQSPKYLFRKEGQNVTLSCEQNLNHDAMYWYRQDPGQGLRLIYYSQIVNDFQKGDIAEGYSVSREKKESFPLTVTSAQKNPTAFYLCASNPGVSNQPQHFGDGTRLSIL.

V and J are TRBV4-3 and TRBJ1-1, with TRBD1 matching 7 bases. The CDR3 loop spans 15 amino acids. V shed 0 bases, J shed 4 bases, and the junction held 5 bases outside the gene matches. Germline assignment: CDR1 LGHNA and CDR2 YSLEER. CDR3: CASSQDKGAGTEAFF. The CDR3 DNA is TGCGCCAGCAGCCAAGATAAGGGGGCCGGCACTGAAGCTTTCTTT.

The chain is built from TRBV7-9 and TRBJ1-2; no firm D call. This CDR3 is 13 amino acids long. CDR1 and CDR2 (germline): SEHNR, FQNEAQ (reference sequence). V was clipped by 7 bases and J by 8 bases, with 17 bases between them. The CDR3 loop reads CASKPAGVYGYTF. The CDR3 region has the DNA TGTGCCAGCAAACCGGCAGGCGTTTACGGCTACACCTTC.

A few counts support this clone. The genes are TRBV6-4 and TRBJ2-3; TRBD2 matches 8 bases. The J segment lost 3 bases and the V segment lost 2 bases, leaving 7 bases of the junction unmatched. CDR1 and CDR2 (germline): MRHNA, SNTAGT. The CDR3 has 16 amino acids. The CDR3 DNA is TGTGCCAGCAGTGACGACGGGGGCGGGGGGACAGATACGCAGTATTTT. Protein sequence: CASSDDGGGGTDTQYF.

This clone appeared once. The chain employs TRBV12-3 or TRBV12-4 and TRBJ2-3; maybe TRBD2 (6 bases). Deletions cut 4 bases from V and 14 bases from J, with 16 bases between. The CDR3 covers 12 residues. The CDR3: CASSYSLEGLYF. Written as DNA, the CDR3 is TGTGCCAGCAGTTACTCCCTGGAGGGACTGTATTTT.

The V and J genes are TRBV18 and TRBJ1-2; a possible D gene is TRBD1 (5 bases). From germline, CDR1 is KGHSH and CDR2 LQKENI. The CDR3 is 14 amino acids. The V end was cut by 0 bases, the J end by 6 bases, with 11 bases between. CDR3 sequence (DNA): TGTGCCAGCTCACCACCACAAGGGGCGCATGGCTACACCTTC. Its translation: CASSPPQGAHGYTF.

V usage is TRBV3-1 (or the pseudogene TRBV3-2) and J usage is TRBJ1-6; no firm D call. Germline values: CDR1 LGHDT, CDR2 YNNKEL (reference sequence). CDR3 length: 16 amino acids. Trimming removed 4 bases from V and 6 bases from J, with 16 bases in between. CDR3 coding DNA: TGTGCCAGCAGCCCCCTCGGCGGGCCTATTAATTCACCCCTCCACTTT. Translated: CASSPLGGPINSPLHF.

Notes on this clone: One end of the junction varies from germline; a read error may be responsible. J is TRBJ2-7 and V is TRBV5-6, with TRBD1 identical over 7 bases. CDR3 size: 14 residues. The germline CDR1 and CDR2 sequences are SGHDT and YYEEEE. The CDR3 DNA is TGTGCCAGCAGCTTCTGGACAGGCTCCCACGAGCAGTACTTC. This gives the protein CASSFWTGSHEQYF.

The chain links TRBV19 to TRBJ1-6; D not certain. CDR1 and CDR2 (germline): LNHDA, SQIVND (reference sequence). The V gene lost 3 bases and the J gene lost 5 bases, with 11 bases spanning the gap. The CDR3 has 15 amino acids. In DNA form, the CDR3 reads TGTGCCAGTAGTATGGGAGGTCAACATAATTCACCCCTCCACTTT. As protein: CASSMGGQHNSPLHF.

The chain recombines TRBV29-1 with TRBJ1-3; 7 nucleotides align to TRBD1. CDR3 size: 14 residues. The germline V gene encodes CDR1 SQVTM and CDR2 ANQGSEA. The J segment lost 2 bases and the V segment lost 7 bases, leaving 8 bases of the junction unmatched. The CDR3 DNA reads TGCAGCGCCCGACAGGGTGCAGCTGGAAACACCATATATTTT. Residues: CSARQGAAGNTIYF.

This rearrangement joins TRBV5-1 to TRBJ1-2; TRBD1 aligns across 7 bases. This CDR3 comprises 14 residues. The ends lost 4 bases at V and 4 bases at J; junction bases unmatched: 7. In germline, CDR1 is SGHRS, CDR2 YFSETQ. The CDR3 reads CASSEETGVYGYTF. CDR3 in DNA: TGCGCCAGCAGCGAGGAAACAGGGGTCTATGGCTACACCTTC.

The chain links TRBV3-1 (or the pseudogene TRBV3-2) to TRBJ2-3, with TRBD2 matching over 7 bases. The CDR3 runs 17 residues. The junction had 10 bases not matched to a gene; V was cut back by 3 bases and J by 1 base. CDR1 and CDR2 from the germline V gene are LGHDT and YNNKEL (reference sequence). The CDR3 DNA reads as TGTGCCAGCAGCCATGGGGGGGTAGGGGCCGGCACAGATACGCAGTATTTT. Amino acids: CASSHGGVGAGTDTQYF.

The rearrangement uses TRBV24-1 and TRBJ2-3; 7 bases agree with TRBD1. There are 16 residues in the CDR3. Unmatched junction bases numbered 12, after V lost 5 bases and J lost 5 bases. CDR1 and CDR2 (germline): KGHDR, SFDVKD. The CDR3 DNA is TGTGCCACCAGTGGTCACAGCCTGACAGGGCAAGATACGCAGTATTTT. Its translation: CATSGHSLTGQDTQYF.

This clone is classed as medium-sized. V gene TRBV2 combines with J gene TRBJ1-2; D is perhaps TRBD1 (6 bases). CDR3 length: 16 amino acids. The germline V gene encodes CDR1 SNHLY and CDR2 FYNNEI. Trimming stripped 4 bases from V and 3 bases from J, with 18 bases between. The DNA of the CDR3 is TGTGCCAGCAGTGGTAACGCGTTTGCAGGGGACTATGGCTACACCTTC. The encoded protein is CASSGNAFAGDYGYTF.

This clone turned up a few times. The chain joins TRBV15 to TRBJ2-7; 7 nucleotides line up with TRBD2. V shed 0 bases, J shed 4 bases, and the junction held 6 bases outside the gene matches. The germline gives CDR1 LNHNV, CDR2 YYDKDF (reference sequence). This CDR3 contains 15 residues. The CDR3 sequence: CATSRDGAGGYEQYF. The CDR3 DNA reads TGTGCCACCAGCAGAGATGGGGCCGGGGGGTACGAGCAGTACTTC.

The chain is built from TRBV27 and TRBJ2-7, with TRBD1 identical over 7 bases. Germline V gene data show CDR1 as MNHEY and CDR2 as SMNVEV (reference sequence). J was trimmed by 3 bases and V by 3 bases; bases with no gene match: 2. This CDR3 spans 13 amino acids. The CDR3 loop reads CASSLTGNYEQYF. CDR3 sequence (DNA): TGTGCCAGCAGTTTGACAGGGAACTACGAGCAGTACTTC.

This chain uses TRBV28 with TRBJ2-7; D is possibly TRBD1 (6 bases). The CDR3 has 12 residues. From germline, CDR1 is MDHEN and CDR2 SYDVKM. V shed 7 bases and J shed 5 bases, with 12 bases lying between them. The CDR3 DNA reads TGTGCCAGCACCACAGGGAACCACGAGCAGTACTTC. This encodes CASTTGNHEQYF.

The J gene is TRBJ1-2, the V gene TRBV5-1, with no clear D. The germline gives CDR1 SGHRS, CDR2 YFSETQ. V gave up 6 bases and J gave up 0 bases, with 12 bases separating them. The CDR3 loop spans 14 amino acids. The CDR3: CASMRALANYGYTF. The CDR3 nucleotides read TGCGCCAGCATGAGGGCACTAGCTAACTATGGCTACACCTTC.

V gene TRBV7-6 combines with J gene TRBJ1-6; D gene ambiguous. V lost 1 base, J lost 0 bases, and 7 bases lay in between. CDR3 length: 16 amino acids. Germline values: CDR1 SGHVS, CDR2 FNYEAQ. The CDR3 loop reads CASSLDVSSYNSPLHF. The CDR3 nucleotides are TGTGCCAGCAGCTTAGACGTGAGCTCCTATAATTCACCCCTCCACTTT.

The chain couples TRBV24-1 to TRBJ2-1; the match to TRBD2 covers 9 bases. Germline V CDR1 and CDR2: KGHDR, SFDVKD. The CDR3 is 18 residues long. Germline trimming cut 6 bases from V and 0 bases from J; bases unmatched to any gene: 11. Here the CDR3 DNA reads TGTGCCACCAGTCCCTGGGTAGCGGGGGCGTTCTCCTACAATGAGCAGTTCTTC. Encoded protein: CATSPWVAGAFSYNEQFF.

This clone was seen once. In nucleotides, the CDR3 is TGTGCCAGCTCTCCGACTCAAGAGACCCAGTACTTC. Amino acids: CASSPTQETQYF. The gene calls are TRBV18 and TRBJ2-5; D is ambiguous. Germline V gene sequence: CDR1 KGHSH, CDR2 LQKENI. The CDR3 has 12 amino acids. Trimming shortened V by 6 bases and J by 2 bases, and 7 bases separated the two germline ends.

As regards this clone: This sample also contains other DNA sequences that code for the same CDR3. CDR3 sequence: CASSPGLAGETQYF. The CDR3 DNA is TGCGCCAGCAGCCCGGGACTAGCGGGGGAGACCCAGTACTTC. The chain uses TRBV5-1 and TRBJ2-5; the match to TRBD2 covers 13 bases. The CDR3 consists of 14 residues. V dropped 4 bases and J dropped 5; count of bases not matched to a gene: 2. Germline-derived CDR1 and CDR2 are SGHRS and YFSETQ.

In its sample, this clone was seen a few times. CDR3 DNA sequence: TGTGCCAGAAGCTTGGACAGGGTTCAGCCCCAGCATTTT. It codes for CARSLDRVQPQHF. The chain uses TRBV5-3 and TRBJ1-5; a possible D gene is TRBD1 (6 bases). TRBV5-3 is an open reading frame whose function is uncertain. Trimming cost V 0 bases and J 6 bases, with 7 bases left between them. The CDR3 sequence is 13 residues long.

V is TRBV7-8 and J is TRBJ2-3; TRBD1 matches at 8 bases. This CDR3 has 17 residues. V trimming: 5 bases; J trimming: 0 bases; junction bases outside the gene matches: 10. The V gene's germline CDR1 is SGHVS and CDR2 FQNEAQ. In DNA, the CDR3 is TGTGCCAGCAGCCTCCCTCCGGACAGGGAGAGCACAGATACGCAGTATTTT. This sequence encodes CASSLPPDRESTDTQYF.

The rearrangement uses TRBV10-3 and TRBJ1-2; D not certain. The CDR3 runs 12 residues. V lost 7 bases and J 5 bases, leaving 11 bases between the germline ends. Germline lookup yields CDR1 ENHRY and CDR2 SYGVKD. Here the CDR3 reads CAITGGQYGYTF. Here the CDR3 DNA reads TGTGCCATCACCGGAGGGCAGTATGGCTACACCTTC.

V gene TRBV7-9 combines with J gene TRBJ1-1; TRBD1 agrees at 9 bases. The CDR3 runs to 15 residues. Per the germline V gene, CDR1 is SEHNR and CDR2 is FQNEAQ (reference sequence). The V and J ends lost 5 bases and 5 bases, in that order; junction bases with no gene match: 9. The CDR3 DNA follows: TGTGCCAGCAGCACGCCGGACAGGGGACATACTGAAGCTTTCTTT. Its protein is CASSTPDRGHTEAFF.